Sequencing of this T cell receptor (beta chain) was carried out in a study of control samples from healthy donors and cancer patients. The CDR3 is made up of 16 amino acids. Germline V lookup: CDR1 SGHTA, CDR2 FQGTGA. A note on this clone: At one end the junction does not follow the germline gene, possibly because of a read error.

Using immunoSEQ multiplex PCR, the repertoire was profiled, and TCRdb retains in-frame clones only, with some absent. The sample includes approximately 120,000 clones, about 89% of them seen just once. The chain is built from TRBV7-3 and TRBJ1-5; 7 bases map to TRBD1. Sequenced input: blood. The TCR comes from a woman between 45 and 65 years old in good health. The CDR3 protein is CVSSSRTGNGNQPQHF. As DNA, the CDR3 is TGTGTCAGCAGCTCGCGGACAGGAAATGGCAATCAGCCCCAGCATTTT.